This TCR beta chain was sequenced during a study of early T cells in non-severe SARS-CoV-2 infection. The overall study: Alpha and beta chains were unpaired, from unsorted whole-blood bulk RNA.

Germline CDR1 and CDR2: SGHVS and FNYEAQ. The trim removed 5 bases at V and 10 bases at J, leaving 6 bases unmatched. The CDR3 runs 15 residues. Unique molecular identifiers tagged individual cDNA molecules. One entry per CDR3 protein, called by TCRdb with MiXCR from the 5' RACE reads. The sample yields about 100,000 distinct CDR3 sequences, under 15% seen once. Overall study results and limits: VDJdb-based matching was biased toward anti-spike CD8 responses and missed private and CD4 specificities.

Ten or more counts support this clonotype. As yet, its antigen is unknown. The sequencing sample was made of whole blood. The chain uses TRBV7-6 and TRBJ2-1, with 15 bases aligning to TRBD2. This sequence was found in an adult who was a healthcare worker with PCR-confirmed SARS-CoV-2 infection or an uninfected control (not recorded which). This CDR3 is CASSPGLAGGHEQFF. The CDR3 DNA follows: TGTGCCAGCAGCCCAGGACTAGCGGGGGGGCACGAGCAGTTCTTC.